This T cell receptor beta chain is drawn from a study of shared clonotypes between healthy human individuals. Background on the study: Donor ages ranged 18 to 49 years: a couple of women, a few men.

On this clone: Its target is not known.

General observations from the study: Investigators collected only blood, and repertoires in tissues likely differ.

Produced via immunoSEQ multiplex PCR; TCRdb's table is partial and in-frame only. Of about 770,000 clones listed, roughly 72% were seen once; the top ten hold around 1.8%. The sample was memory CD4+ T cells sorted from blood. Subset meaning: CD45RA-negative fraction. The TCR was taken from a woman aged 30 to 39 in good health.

The CDR3, as DNA: TGTGCCAGCAGAGTACAACAGGACACTGAAGCTTTCTTT. It encodes CASRVQQDTEAFF. The chain carries TRBV5-4 and TRBJ1-1; maybe TRBD1 (5 bases). Trimming stripped 5 bases from V and 3 bases from J, with 11 bases between. Germline V CDR1 and CDR2: SGHNT, YYREEE (reference sequence). The CDR3 totals 13 residues.